What follows is one T cell receptor beta chain and its context. Antigen specificity is unknown. This CDR3 is 14 amino acids long. Germline V gene sequence: CDR1 SGHTA, CDR2 FQGNSA. V was trimmed by 1 base and J by 4 bases, leaving 10 bases between them. This sample was taken from a study of T-cell memory formation after mild COVID-19. General study findings and limits: Pre-infection memory harbored some responding clones, suggesting cross-reactive memory joined. Second-wave clones that peaked on day 37 lacked confirmed SARS-CoV-2 specificity. CD4+ clones that contracted lay mainly in CM and EM; CD8+ ones lay in EMRA.

Constant-segment-primed 5'RACE gave TCR alpha and TCR beta cDNA libraries with sample barcodes and UMIs. TCRdb called the 5' RACE reads again in MiXCR, with one record for every CDR3 protein. This sample has about 210,000 distinct CDR3 sequences, with under 12% found just once. Material for sequencing was PBMCs or a T cell subset sorted from them (not recorded which). This clonotype was obtained from a man aged 18 to 30 who had mild COVID-19 (a few samples of this study predate the infection). Cell type and time point are not known. The chain has TRBV7-2 and TRBJ1-2, with no clear D. This chain's CDR3 is CASSLVSKTYGYTF. DNA for the CDR3: TGTGCCAGCAGCTTAGTATCAAAGACCTATGGCTACACCTTC. Using reference TRBV7-2 and TRBJ1-2 for the parts outside the CDR3, the full variable domain is GAGVSQSPSNKVTEKGKDVELRCDPISGHTALYWYRQSLGQGLEFLIYFQGNSAPDKSGLPSDRFSAERTGGSVSTLTIQRTQQEDSAVYLCASSLVSKTYGYTFGSGTRLTVV.